Shown below are 15 T cell receptor beta chains from a single sample sequenced in a study of PD-1 blockade in classical Hodgkin lymphoma. Each patient experienced a relapse that followed autologous stem cell transplantation, and brentuximab vedotin exposure varied. TCRdb keeps only in-frame clones here, not all; method: immunoSEQ multiplex PCR. The data contain roughly 70,000 clones, around 75% of them singletons. This specimen consisted of peripheral blood mononuclear cells (PBMCs), obtained before the second cycle of nivolumab. The receptors derive from a human donor with classical Hodgkin lymphoma.

The genes are TRBV28 and TRBJ1-2, with 10 bases fitting TRBD1. The CDR3 totals 14 residues. Trimming removed 5 bases from V and 3 bases from J; junction bases left unmatched: 3. Germline V gene lookup returns CDR1 MDHEN and CDR2 SYDVKM. CDR3 amino acids: CASSRQGADYGYTF. CDR3 in DNA: TGTGCCAGCAGTCGACAGGGGGCAGACTATGGCTACACCTTC.

The CDR3 region is CSVVILSVKTEAFF. CDR3 nucleotide sequence: TGCAGCGTGGTAATTCTCAGCGTTAAGACTGAAGCTTTCTTT. The chain is built from TRBV29-1 and TRBJ1-1; D is unresolved. V gave up 6 bases and J gave up 5 bases, with 19 bases separating them. This CDR3 comprises 14 residues. Germline V CDR1 and CDR2: SQVTM, ANQGSEA.

This clone was recorded at least ten times. Its ends do not fully match the called genes, so a read error is possible. The genes are TRBV10-1 and TRBJ2-5, with 8 bases lining up with TRBD2. The CDR3 contains 14 residues. Germline V CDR1 and CDR2: WNHNN, SYGVQD (reference sequence). Here the CDR3 reads CASSPRTSREAQYF. For the CDR3, the DNA is TGCGCCAGCAGCCCCAGGACTAGCCGAGAGGCCCAGTACTTC.

This clone is a singleton in its sample. The CDR3 sequence is CASSPPDGSNQPQHF. CDR3 in DNA: TGTGCCAGCAGTCCGCCTGACGGTAGCAATCAGCCCCAGCATTTT. This chain joins TRBV28 and TRBJ1-5; the D is unclear. The V gene lost 5 bases and the J gene lost 0 bases, with 11 bases spanning the gap. CDR3 size: 15 residues. The germline V gene encodes CDR1 MDHEN and CDR2 SYDVKM.

V and J are TRBV9 and TRBJ2-3, with 9 bases lining up with TRBD2. Unmatched junction bases numbered 1, after V lost 0 bases and J lost 2 bases. Germline V gives CDR1 SGDLS, CDR2 YYNGEE. The length of the CDR3 is 15 residues. CDR3 nucleotides: TGTGCCAGCAGCGTAGTAGCGGGGGCCACAGATACGCAGTATTTT. Protein: CASSVVAGATDTQYF. Combining the CDR3 with reference TRBV9 and TRBJ2-3 gives the whole variable domain DSGVTQTPKHLITATGQRVTLRCSPRSGDLSVYWYQQSLDQGLQFLIQYYNGEERAKGNILERFSAQQFPDLHSELNLSSLELGDSALYFCASSVVAGATDTQYFGPGTRLTVL.

V gene TRBV28 combines with J gene TRBJ2-1, with TRBD2 matching 7 bases. This CDR3 is 16 amino acids long. Germline values: CDR1 MDHEN, CDR2 SYDVKM. Trimming took 1 base from V and 4 from J; bases not matched to a gene: 7. In nucleotides, the CDR3 is TGTGCCAGCAGTTTATTACTTGGGACTACATACAATGAGCAGTTCTTC. Translating it yields CASSLLLGTTYNEQFF.

This clone showed up just once. The rearrangement joins TRBV29-1 to TRBJ2-5, with D perhaps being TRBD1 or TRBD2 (6 bases each). V lost 4 bases and J lost 1, with 13 bases in between. The CDR3 covers 14 residues. Germline V gives CDR1 SQVTM, CDR2 ANQGSEA. The CDR3 DNA reads as TGCAGCGTTGCCGGGAGACAGGTCCAAGAGACCCAGTACTTC. This translates into CSVAGRQVQETQYF.

Only a few counts were recorded for this clone. The chain is built from TRBV9 and TRBJ2-7; 7 positions agree with TRBD2. CDR1 is SGDLS and CDR2 is YYNGEE in the germline V gene. CDR3 length: 15 residues. Losses at the gene ends were 0 bases for V and 7 bases for J; bases not matched to a gene: 10. CDR3 region: CASSVGSSGREEQYF. The CDR3 bases are TGTGCCAGCAGCGTAGGTTCTAGCGGACGGGAAGAGCAGTACTTC. The full variable domain, completed using reference TRBV9 and TRBJ2-7, is DSGVTQTPKHLITATGQRVTLRCSPRSGDLSVYWYQQSLDQGLQFLIQYYNGEERAKGNILERFSAQQFPDLHSELNLSSLELGDSALYFCASSVGSSGREEQYFGPGTRLTVT.

The chain has TRBV27 and TRBJ1-6, with D hard to call. This CDR3 has 15 residues. V lost 4 bases and J 3 bases, leaving 10 bases between the germline ends. Looked up from germline, CDR1 is MNHEY and CDR2 is SMNVEV (reference sequence). CDR3 protein: CASSSHNIYNSPLHF. The CDR3 nucleotides are TGTGCCAGCAGTTCCCATAACATCTATAATTCACCCCTCCACTTT.

V usage is TRBV7-2 and J usage is TRBJ2-4; D uncertain. In germline, CDR1 is SGHTA, CDR2 FQGNSA. With 5 bases removed from V and 3 bases from J, the gap between germline ends came to 17 bases. The CDR3 consists of 16 residues. The CDR3 DNA reads TGTGCCAGCAGCCCTATCAGAAGGGTGGTCAAAAACATTCAGTACTTC. It specifies CASSPIRRVVKNIQYF.

The chain combines TRBV11-2 with TRBJ1-6, with 7 bases aligning to TRBD1. The CDR3 contains 15 residues. Germline CDR1 and CDR2: SGHAT and FQNNGV. J lost 6 bases, V lost 2 bases, and 4 bases had no gene match. The CDR3 protein is CASSLRRGTNSPLHF. CDR3 DNA sequence: TGTGCCAGCAGCTTACGCAGGGGGACTAATTCACCCCTCCACTTT.

The V and J genes are TRBV4-1 and TRBJ2-7; tentatively, D is TRBD1 (5 bases). The CDR3 totals 15 residues. The V end was cut by 1 base, the J end by 3 bases, with 13 bases between. Per germline, CDR1 MGHRA and CDR2 YSYEKL. The CDR3, as DNA: TGCGCCAGCAGCCAAGTTCAGGGAATGAACTACGAGCAGTACTTC. Translated: CASSQVQGMNYEQYF.

There are a few counts of this clone. The same CDR3 is also encoded by other DNA sequences in this sample. This rearrangement joins TRBV19 to TRBJ1-3; D gene uncertain. Deletions cut 5 bases from V and 0 bases from J, with 11 bases between. The CDR3 runs 15 residues. Per the germline V gene, CDR1 is LNHDA and CDR2 is SQIVND (reference sequence). Here the CDR3 reads CASSDPVTSGNTIYF. For the CDR3, the DNA is TGTGCCAGTAGTGATCCGGTAACCTCTGGAAACACCATATATTTT.

This clone occurred once. The gene calls are TRBV11-3 and TRBJ1-1; 7 nucleotides align to TRBD1. V lost 5 bases to trimming and J lost 4 bases; unmatched junction nucleotides: 10. The CDR3 sequence is 15 residues long. Germline loops: CDR1 SGHNT, CDR2 YENEEA. In DNA form, the CDR3 reads TGTGCCAGCAGCCCCTACAGGGGAGGGGGCACTGAAGCTTTCTTT. As protein: CASSPYRGGGTEAFF.

The gene calls are TRBV6-1 and TRBJ1-5; D not resolved. Germline CDR1 reads MNHNS; CDR2 reads SASEGT. V lost 3 bases and J lost 0, with 9 bases in between. There are 15 residues in the CDR3. The DNA for the CDR3 is TGTGCCAGCAGTGAGCCCTACATTAGCAATCAGCCCCAGCATTTT. Protein product: CASSEPYISNQPQHF.